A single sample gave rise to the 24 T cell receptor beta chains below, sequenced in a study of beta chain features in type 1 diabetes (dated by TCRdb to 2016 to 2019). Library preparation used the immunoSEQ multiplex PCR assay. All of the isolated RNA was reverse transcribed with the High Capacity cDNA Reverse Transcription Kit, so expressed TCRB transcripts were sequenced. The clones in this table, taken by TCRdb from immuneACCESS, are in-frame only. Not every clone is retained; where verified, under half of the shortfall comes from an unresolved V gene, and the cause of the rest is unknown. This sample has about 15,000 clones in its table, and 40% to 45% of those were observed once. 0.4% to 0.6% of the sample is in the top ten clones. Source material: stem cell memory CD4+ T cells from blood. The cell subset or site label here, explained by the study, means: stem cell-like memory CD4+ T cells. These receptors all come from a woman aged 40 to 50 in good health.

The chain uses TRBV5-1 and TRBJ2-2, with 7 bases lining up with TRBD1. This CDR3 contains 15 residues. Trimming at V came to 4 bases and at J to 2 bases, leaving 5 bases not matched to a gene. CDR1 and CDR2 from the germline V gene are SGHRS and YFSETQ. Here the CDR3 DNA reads TGCGCCAGCAGCGTGGGACAGTTAAACACCGGGGAGCTGTTTTTT. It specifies CASSVGQLNTGELFF.

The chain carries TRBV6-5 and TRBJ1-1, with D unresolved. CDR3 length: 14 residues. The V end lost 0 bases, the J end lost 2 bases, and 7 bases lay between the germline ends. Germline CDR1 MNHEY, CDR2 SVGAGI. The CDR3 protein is CASSYSEINTEAFF. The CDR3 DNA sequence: TGTGCCAGCAGTTACTCGGAGATAAACACTGAAGCTTTCTTT.

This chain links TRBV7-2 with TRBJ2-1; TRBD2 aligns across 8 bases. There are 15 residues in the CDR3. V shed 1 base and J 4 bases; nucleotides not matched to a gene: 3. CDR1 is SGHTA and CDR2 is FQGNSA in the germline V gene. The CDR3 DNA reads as TGTGCCAGCAGCTTAGGACTAGCGAGGTACAATGAGCAGTTCTTC. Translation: CASSLGLARYNEQFF.

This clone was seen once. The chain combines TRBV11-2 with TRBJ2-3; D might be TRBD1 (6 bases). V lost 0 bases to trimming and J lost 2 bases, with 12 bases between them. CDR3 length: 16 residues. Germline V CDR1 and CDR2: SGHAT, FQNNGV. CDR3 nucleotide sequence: TGTGCCAGCAGCTTAGACAGGGGCTCAACCACAGATACGCAGTATTTT. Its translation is CASSLDRGSTTDTQYF.

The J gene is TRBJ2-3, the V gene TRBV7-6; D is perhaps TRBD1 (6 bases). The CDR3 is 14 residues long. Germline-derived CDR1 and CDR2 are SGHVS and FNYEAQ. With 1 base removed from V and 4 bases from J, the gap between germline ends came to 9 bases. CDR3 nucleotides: TGTGCCAGCAGCTTAGGACAGGTAGCAGATACGCAGTATTTT. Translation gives CASSLGQVADTQYF. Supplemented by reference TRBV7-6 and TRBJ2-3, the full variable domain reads GAGVSQSPRYKVTKRGQDVALRCDPISGHVSLYWYRQALGQGPEFLTYFNYEAQQDKSGLPNDRFSAERPEGSISTLTIQRTEQRDSAMYRCASSLGQVADTQYFGPGTRLTVL.

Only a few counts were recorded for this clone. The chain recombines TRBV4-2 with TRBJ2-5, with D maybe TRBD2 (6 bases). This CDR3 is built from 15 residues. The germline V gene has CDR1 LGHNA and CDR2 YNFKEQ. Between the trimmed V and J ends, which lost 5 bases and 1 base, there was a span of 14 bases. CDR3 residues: CASSSGGAGQETQYF. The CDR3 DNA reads TGTGCCAGCAGCAGCGGCGGGGCCGGCCAAGAGACCCAGTACTTC.

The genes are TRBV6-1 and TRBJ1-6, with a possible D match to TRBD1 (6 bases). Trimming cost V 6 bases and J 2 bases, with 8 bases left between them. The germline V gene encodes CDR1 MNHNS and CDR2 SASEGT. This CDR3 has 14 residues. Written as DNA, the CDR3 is TGTGCCAGCAGAGGGGACACCTATAATTCACCCCTCCACTTT. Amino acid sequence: CASRGDTYNSPLHF.

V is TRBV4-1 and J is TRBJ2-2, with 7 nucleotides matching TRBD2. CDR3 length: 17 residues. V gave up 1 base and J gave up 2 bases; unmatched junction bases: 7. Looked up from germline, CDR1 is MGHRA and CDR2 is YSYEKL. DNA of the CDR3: TGCGCCAGCAGCCAAGTTTTCGGGGGGACCAACACCGGGGAGCTGTTTTTT. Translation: CASSQVFGGTNTGELFF.

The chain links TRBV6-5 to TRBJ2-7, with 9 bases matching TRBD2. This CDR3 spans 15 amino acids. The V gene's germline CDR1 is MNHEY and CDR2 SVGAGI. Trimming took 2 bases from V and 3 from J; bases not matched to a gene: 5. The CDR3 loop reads CASSYVVSGGYEQYF. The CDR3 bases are TGTGCCAGCAGTTACGTCGTTAGCGGGGGCTACGAGCAGTACTTC.

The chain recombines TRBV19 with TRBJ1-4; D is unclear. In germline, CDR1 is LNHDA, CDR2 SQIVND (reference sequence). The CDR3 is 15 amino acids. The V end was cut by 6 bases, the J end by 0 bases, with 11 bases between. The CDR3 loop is CASRVLTATNEKLFF. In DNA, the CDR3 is TGTGCCAGTAGAGTTTTGACTGCAACTAATGAAAAACTGTTTTTT.

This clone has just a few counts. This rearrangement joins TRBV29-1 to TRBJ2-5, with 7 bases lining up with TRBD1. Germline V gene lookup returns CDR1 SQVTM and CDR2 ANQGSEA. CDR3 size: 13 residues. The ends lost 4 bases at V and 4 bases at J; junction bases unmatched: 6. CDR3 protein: CSVAGTAAETQYF. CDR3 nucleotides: TGCAGCGTTGCCGGGACAGCCGCAGAGACCCAGTACTTC.

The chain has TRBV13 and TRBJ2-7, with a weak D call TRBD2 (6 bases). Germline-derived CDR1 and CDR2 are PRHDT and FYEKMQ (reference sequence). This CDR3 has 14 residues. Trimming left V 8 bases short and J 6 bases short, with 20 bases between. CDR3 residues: CASRRRGGLSEQYF. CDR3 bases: TGTGCCAGCCGGCGGAGGGGAGGTTTGAGCGAGCAGTACTTC.

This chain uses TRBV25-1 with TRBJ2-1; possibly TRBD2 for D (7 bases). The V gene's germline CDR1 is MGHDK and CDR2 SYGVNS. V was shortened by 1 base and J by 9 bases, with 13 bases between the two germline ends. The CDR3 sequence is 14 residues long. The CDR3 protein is CASSEFGGGGEQFF. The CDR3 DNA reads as TGTGCCAGCAGTGAATTCGGAGGGGGGGGTGAGCAGTTCTTC.

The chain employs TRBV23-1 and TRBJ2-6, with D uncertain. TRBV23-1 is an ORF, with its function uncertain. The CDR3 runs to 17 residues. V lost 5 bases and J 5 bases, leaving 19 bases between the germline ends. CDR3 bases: TGCGCCAGCAGTTTTGGTACGCAACAAAGTCGGGCCAACGTCCTGACTTTC. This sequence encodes CASSFGTQQSRANVLTF.

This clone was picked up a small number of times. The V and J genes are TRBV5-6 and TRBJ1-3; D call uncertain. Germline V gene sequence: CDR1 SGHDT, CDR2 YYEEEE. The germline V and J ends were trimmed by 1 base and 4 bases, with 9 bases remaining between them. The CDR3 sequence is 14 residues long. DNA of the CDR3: TGTGCCAGCAGCTTGCCAGCGGAGGGAAACACCATATATTTT. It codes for CASSLPAEGNTIYF.

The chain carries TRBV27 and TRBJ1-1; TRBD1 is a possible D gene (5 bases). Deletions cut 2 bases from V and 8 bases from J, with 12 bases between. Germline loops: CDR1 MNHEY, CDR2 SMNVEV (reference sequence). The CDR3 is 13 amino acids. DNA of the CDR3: TGTGCCAGCAGTTTACCCGGGGGAACGGAAGCTTTCTTT. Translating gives CASSLPGGTEAFF.

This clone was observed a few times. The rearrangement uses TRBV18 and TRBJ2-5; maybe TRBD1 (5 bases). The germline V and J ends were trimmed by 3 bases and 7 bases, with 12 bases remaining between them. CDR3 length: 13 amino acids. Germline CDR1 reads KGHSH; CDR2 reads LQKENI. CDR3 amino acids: CASSPTARGTQYF. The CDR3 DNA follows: TGTGCCAGCTCACCGACAGCCCGAGGGACCCAGTACTTC.

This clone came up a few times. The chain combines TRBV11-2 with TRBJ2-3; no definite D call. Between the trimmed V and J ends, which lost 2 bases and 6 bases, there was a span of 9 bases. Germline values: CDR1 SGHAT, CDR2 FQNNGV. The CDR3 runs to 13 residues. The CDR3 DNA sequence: TGTGCCAGCAGCTTAAGCTCACGGGATACGCAGTATTTT. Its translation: CASSLSSRDTQYF.

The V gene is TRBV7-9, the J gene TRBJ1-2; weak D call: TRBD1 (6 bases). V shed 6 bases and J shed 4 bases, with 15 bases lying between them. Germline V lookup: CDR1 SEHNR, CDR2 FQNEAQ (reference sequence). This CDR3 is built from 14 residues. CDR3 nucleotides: TGTGCCAGCAGTTCACGGGGGGCCGGCTATGGCTACACCTTC. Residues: CASSSRGAGYGYTF. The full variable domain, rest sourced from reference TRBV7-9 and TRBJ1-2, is DTGVSQNPRHKITKRGQNVTFRCDPISEHNRLYWYRQTLGQGPEFLTYFQNEAQLEKSRLLSDRFSAERPKGSFSTLEIQRTEQGDSAMYLCASSSRGAGYGYTFGSGTRLTVV.

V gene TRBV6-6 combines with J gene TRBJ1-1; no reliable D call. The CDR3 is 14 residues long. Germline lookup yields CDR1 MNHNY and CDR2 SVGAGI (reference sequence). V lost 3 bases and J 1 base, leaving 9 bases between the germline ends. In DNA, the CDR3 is TGTGCCAGCAGTTATTCCCTCGGGAACACTGAAGCTTTCTTT. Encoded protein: CASSYSLGNTEAFF.

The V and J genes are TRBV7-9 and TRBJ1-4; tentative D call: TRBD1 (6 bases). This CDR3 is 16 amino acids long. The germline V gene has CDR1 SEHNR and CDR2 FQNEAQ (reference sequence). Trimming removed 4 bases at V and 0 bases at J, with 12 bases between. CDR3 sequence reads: CASSSYGQSTNEKLFF. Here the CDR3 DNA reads TGTGCCAGCAGCTCCTATGGACAGTCAACTAATGAAAAACTGTTTTTT.

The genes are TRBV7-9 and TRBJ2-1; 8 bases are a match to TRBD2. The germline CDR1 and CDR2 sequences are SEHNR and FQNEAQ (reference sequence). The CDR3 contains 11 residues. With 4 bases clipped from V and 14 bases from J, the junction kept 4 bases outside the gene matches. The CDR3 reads CASSSGLAEFF. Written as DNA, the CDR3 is TGTGCCAGCAGCTCAGGACTAGCAGAGTTCTTC.

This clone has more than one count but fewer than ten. The CDR3 loop reads CASSRDRGNYGYTF. DNA for the CDR3: TGTGCCAGCAGCCGGGACAGGGGGAACTATGGCTACACCTTC. This chain links TRBV7-9 with TRBJ1-2, with 11 bases fitting TRBD1. V dropped 5 bases and J dropped 2; count of bases not matched to a gene: 1. CDR1 and CDR2 (germline): SEHNR, FQNEAQ (reference sequence). This CDR3 has 14 amino acids.

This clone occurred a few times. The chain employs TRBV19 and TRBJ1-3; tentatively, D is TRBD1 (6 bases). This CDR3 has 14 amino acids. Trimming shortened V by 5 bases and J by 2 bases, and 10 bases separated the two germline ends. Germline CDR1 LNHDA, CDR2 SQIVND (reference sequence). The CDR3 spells CASSYRTAGNTIYF. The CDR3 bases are TGTGCCAGTAGTTATCGGACAGCTGGAAACACCATATATTTT.